The 5 T cell receptor beta chains below were found in one sample sequenced in a study of T cell responses to AZD1222 COVID-19 vaccine. This table comes from immunoSEQ multiplex PCR, and its TCRdb copy is limited to in-frame clones, with some not included. The table lists 100,000 to 140,000 clones, around nine tenths of them singletons. The source was peripheral blood, collected on day 0 of AZD1222 vaccination. The receptors come from an adult in good health.

The rearrangement joins TRBV30 to TRBJ1-2; TRBD1 matches 7 bases. Trimming took 1 base from V and 8 from J; bases not matched to a gene: 4. The CDR3 is made up of 12 amino acids. CDR1 and CDR2 (germline): GTSNPN, SVGIG (reference sequence). The CDR3 sequence: CAWSDRGRGYTF. The CDR3 bases are TGTGCCTGGAGTGACAGGGGAAGGGGCTACACCTTC.

The rearrangement uses TRBV29-1 and TRBJ1-1; the match to TRBD1 covers 7 bases. The germline V gene has CDR1 SQVTM and CDR2 ANQGSEA. This CDR3 contains 12 residues. With V trimmed by 8 bases and J by 7 bases, 10 bases remained unmatched. The CDR3 DNA sequence: TGCAGCTCTGGGGGAGGGGGCCTTGAAGCTTTCTTT. Amino acids: CSSGGGGLEAFF.

This clone was detected once. The chain employs TRBV7-2 and TRBJ1-1; D gene ambiguous. Trimming removed 0 bases from V and 1 base from J, with 3 bases in between. Germline V gives CDR1 SGHTA, CDR2 FQGNSA. The CDR3 extends over 13 amino acids. CDR3 bases: TGTGCCAGCAGCTTAGCAGGGAACACTGAAGCTTTCTTT. Translated, it gives CASSLAGNTEAFF.

This chain links TRBV7-8 with TRBJ2-7, with D unresolved. Trimming stripped 5 bases from V and 0 bases from J, with 17 bases between. Per the germline V gene, CDR1 is SGHVS and CDR2 is FQNEAQ. This CDR3 contains 16 residues. The CDR3 DNA sequence: TGTGCCAGCAGCGACGCGGTTCTGAAGAGCTCCTACGAGCAGTACTTC. As protein: CASSDAVLKSSYEQYF.

Written as DNA, the CDR3 is TGTGCCAGCAGTTACAGCGGGGTAGGGGAGCAGTTCTTC. This encodes CASSYSGVGEQFF. V and J are TRBV6-6 and TRBJ2-1; 7 bases fit TRBD2. Germline CDR1 reads MNHNY; CDR2 reads SVGAGI (reference sequence). This CDR3 contains 13 residues. V gave up 2 bases and J gave up 10 bases; unmatched junction bases: 5.